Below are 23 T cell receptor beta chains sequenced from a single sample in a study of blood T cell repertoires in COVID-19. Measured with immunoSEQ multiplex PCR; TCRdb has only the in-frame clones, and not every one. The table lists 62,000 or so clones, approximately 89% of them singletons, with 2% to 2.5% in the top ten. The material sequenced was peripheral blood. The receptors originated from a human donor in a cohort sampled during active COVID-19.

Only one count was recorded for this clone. The chain's CDR3 is CASTRQGGSVYEQYF. As DNA, the CDR3 is TGTGCCAGCACTAGACAGGGCGGTTCGGTCTACGAGCAGTACTTC. V usage is TRBV27 and J usage is TRBJ2-7, with 7 nucleotides matching TRBD1. This CDR3 is 15 amino acids long. The V and J ends lost 7 bases and 3 bases, in that order; junction bases with no gene match: 12. The germline V gene has CDR1 MNHEY and CDR2 SMNVEV (reference sequence).

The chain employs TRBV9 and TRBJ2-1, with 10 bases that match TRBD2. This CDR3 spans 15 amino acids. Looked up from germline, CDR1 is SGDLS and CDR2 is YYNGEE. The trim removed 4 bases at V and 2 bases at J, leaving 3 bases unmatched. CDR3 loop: CASSFSGGPYNEQFF. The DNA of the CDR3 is TGTGCCAGCAGCTTTAGCGGGGGGCCCTACAATGAGCAGTTCTTC.

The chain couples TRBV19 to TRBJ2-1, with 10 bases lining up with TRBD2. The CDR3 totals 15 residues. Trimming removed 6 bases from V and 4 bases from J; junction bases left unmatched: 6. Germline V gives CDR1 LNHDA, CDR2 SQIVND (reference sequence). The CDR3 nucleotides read TGTGCCAGTAGCATCAGCGGGGGGGATTACAATGAGCAGTTCTTC. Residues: CASSISGGDYNEQFF.

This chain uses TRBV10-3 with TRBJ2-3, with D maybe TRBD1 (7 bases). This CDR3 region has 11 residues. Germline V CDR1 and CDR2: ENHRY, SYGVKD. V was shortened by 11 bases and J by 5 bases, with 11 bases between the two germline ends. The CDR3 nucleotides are TGTGCCCATCAGGGGGGAGATACGCAGTATTTT. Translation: CAHQGGDTQYF.

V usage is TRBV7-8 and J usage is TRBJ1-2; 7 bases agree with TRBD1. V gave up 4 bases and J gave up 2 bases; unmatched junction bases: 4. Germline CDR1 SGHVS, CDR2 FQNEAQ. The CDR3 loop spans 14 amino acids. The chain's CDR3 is CASSYLQGNYGYTF. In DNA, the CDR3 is TGTGCCAGCAGCTACCTACAGGGGAACTATGGCTACACCTTC.

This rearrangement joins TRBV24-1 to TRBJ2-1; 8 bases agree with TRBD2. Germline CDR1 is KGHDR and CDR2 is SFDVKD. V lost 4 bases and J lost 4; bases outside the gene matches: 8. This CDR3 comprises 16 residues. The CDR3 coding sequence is TGTGCCACCAGTGACGTAGCGGGGTGGGAATACAATGAGCAGTTCTTC. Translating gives CATSDVAGWEYNEQFF.

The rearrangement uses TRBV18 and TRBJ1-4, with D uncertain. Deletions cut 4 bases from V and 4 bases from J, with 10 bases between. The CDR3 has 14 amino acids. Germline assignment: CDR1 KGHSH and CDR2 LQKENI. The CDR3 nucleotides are TGTGCCAGCTCACTGGGAGGTGGTAATGAAAAACTGTTTTTT. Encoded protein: CASSLGGGNEKLFF.

Written as DNA, the CDR3 is TGTGCCAGCGGGCCTTACGCGTACAATGAGCAGTTCTTC. Translated: CASGPYAYNEQFF. The chain links TRBV6-5 to TRBJ2-1; D not resolved. The CDR3 is 13 residues long. Germline V gene sequence: CDR1 MNHEY, CDR2 SVGAGI. Trimming took off 8 bases at V and 4 bases at J, with 12 bases between the two ends.

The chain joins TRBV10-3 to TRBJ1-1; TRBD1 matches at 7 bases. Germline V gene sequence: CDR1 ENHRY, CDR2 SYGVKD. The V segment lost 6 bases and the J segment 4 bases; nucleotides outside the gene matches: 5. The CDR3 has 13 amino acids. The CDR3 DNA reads TGTGCCATCAGGCGACAGGGTACCACTGAAGCTTTCTTT. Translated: CAIRRQGTTEAFF.

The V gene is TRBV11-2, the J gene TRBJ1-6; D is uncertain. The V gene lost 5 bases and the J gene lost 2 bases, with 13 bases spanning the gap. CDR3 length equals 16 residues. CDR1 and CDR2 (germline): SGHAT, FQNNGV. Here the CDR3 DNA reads TGTGCCAGCAGCGCCGCCACGGGAACCTATAATTCACCCCTCCACTTT. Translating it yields CASSAATGTYNSPLHF.

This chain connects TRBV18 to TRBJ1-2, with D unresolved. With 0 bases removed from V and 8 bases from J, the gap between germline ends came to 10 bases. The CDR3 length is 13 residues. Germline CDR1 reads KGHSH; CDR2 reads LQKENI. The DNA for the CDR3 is TGTGCCAGCTCACCACCATCTTATCAGGGCTACACCTTC. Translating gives CASSPPSYQGYTF.

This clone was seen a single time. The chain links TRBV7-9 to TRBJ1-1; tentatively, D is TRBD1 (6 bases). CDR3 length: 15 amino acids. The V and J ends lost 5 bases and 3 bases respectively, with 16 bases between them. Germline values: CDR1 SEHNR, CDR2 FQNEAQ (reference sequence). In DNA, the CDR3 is TGTGCCAGCAGCGCAACCAGGGGAGTCGACACTGAAGCTTTCTTT. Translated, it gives CASSATRGVDTEAFF.

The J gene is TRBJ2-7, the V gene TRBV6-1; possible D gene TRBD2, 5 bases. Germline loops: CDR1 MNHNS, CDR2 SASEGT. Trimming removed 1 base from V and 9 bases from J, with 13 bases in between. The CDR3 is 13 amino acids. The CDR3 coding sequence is TGTGCCAGCAGTGAAGAATTCCGGGGAAGGCAGTACTTC. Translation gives CASSEEFRGRQYF.

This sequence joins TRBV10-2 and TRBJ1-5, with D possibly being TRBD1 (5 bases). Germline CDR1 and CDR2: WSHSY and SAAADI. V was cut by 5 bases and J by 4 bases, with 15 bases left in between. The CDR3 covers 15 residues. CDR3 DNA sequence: TGCGCCAGCAGTCTCGCACAGGTTCCAAATCAGCCCCAGCATTTT. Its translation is CASSLAQVPNQPQHF.

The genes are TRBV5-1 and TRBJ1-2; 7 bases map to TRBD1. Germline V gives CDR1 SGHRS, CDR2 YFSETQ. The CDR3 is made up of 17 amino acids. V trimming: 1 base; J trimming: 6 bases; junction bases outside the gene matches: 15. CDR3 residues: CASSLTPKPGGMNGYTF. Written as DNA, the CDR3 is TGCGCCAGCAGCTTGACACCCAAACCAGGGGGAATGAATGGCTACACCTTC.

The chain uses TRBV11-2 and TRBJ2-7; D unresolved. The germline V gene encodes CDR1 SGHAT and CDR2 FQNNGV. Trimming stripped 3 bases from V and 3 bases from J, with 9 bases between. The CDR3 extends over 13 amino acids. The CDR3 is CASSFDDFYEQYF. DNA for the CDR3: TGTGCCAGCAGCTTCGACGACTTCTACGAGCAGTACTTC.

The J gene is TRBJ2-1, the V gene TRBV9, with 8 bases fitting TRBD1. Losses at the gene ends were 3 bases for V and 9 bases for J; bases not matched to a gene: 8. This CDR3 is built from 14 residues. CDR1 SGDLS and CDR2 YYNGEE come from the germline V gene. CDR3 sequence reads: CASSGSGGAGEQFF. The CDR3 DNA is TGTGCCAGCAGCGGCTCAGGGGGCGCGGGTGAGCAGTTCTTC.

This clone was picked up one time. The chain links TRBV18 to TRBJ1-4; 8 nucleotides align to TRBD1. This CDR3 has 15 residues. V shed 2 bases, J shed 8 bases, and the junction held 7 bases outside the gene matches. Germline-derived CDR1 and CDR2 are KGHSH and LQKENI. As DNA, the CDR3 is TGTGCCAGCTCACCAGTCCAGGGGGCGGAAGAAAAACTGTTTTTT. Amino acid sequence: CASSPVQGAEEKLFF.

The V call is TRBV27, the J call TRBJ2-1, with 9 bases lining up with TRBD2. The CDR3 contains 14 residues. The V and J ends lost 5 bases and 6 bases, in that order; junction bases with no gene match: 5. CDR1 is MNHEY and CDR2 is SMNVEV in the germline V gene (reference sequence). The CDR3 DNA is TGTGCCAGCAGTCTTATTAGCGGGAGCAATGAGCAGTTCTTC. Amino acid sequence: CASSLISGSNEQFF.

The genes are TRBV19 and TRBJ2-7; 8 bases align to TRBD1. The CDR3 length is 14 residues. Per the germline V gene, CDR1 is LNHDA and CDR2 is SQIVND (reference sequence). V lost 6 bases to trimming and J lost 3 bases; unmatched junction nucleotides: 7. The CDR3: CASSPRQGIYEQYF. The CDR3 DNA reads TGTGCCAGTAGCCCCCGACAGGGGATCTACGAGCAGTACTTC.

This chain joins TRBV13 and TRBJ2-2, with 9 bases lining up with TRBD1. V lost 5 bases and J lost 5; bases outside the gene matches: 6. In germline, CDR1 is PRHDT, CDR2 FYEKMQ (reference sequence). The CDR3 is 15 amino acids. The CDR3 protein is CASSIEGQGTGELFF. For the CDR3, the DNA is TGTGCCAGCAGCATAGAGGGACAGGGAACCGGGGAGCTGTTTTTT.

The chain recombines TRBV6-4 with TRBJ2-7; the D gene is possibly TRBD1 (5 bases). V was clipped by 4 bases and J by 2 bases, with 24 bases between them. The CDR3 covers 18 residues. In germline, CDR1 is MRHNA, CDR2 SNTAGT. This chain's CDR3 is CASSGSHFDRPFAYEQYF. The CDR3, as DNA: TGTGCCAGCAGTGGCTCCCACTTCGACAGACCCTTTGCCTACGAGCAGTACTTC.

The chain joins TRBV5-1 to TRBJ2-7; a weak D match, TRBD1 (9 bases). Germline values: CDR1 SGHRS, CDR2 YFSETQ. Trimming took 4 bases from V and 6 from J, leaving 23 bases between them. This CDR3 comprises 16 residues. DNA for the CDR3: TGCGCCAGCAGCCCGGGGGGGACAGGGAGCTCCCTCGAGCAGTACTTC. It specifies CASSPGGTGSSLEQYF.